The clone carrying this T cell receptor (beta chain) has at least ten counts. The antigen remains undetermined. TCRdb analysed the reads with MiXCR anew, one entry per CDR3 protein. The sample shows fewer than 550,000 distinct CDR3 sequences, 10% to 12% of them seen only once. The V gene end was trimmed by 0 bases and the J gene end by 4 bases; junction bases not matched to a gene: 10. CDR3 length equals 17 residues. Germline CDR1 reads DFQATT; CDR2 reads SNEGSKA (reference sequence). The sample originates from a study of T cell repertoires in cytomegalovirus infection. Study-wide results and caveats: Within the response measured ex vivo, HLA-C-restricted CMV-specific TCR beta clonotypes were dominant. Cumulated frequencies of public TCR beta families served to identify carriers of CMV plus the relevant HLA.

The V gene is TRBV20-1, the J gene TRBJ2-3; TRBD2 agrees at 10 bases. The receptor's source is a human donor in good health (CMV status not recorded). Some clones in this sample may be carry-over from other donors' samples. Sequenced: PBMCs. CDR3 nucleotides: TGCAGTGCTAGAGAACTGGGACTAGCGCTTGGTCCAGATACGCAGTATTTT. Translated, it gives CSARELGLALGPDTQYF.